This T cell receptor (beta chain) was identified during a study of cytomegalovirus exposure and HLA in healthy donors. At the level of the study: Earlier, approximately 180 million T cells were analyzed, and over 95 million unique TCR beta sequences were found among them. Overall study findings and caveats: Sequencing likely caused a cluster of highly shared sequence variants. The later analysis indicated that the majority of CMV-associated TCR beta chains appeared HLA-restricted.

This PCR relied on a set of 60 Vbeta primers and 13 Jbeta primers. The repertoire was sequenced with immunoSEQ multiplex PCR; TCRdb's copy has only in-frame clones and lacks some. The table shows approximately 260,000 clones, with roughly 81% occurring only once. Trimming at V came to 5 bases and at J to 8 bases, leaving 9 bases not matched to a gene. The CDR3 runs to 15 residues. CDR1 MDHEN and CDR2 SYDVKM come from the germline V gene. Worth noting for this clone: Antigen: not known.

This receptor was identified in a woman between 35 and 50 years old in good health and CMV-seropositive. The sample taken for sequencing was PBMCs. This sequence joins TRBV28 and TRBJ1-4; TRBD1 matches at 9 bases. The DNA for the CDR3 is TGTGCCAGCAGTCCCACAGGGGGCGTAAGGGAAAAACTGTTTTTT. This translates into CASSPTGGVREKLFF.